The sequence of this T cell receptor beta chain was determined in a study of blood T cells in healthy people across ages. As concerns this clonotype: Antigen specificity is unknown. One end of the junction does not line up with germline, which may come from a read error.

Researchers collected roughly 10 milliliters of peripheral blood from every single donor. Germline CDR1 SGHRS, CDR2 YFSETQ. This CDR3 comprises 14 residues. General study results and limits: Greater diversity and more naive CD4+ cells were seen in long-lived donors than in aged donors.

Then a second PCR, running about 6 to 12 cycles, was carried out with a sample-barcoded 5' primer and a J-beta primer mix. Tags on each cDNA molecule came from a template-switch adaptor with 12 random nucleotides. Per sample, CDR3-containing paired-end reads numbered at least 2.5 million. TCRdb re-called the 5' RACE reads through MiXCR, storing one row per CDR3 protein. The sample carries hundreds of thousands of distinct CDR3 sequences, more than 40% recorded once. The gene calls are TRBV5-1 and TRBJ2-1, with 15 bases fitting TRBD2. Specimen: blood. This TCR was recovered from a man in his sixties in good health. The CDR3 nucleotides read TGCGCCGGCAGGGGACTAGCGGGGGGCCGGGAGCAGTTCTTC. Its protein is CAGRGLAGGREQFF.